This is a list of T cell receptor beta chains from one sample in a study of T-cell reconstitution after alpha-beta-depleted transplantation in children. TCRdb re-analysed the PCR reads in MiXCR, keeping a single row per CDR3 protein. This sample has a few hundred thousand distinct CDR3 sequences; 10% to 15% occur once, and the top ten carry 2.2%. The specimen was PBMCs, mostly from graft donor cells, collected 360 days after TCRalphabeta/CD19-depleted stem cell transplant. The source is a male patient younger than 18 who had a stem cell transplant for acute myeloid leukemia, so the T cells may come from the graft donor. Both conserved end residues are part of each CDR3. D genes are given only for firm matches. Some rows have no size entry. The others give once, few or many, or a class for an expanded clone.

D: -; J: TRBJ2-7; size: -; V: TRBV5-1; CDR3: CASSSRGASGRSRPTYEQYF; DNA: TGCGCCAGCAGCTCTCGGGGGGCCAGCGGAAGGAGTAGGCCGACTTACGAGCAGTACTTC
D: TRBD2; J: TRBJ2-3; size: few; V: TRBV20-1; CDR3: CSGERETDTQYF; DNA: TGCAGTGGGGAGCGGGAGACAGATACGCAGTATTTT
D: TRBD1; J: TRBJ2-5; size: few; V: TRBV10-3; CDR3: CAISATGPAETQYF; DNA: TGTGCCATCAGTGCGACAGGGCCGGCAGAGACCCAGTACTTC
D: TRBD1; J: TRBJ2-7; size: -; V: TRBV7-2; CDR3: CASSLTGRTGRAYEQYF; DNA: TGTGCCAGCAGCTTAACAGGCAGGACAGGGAGAGCCTACGAGCAGTACTTC
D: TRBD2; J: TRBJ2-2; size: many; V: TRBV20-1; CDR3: CSARDTGLAGGAGELFF; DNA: TGCAGTGCTAGAGATACCGGTCTAGCGGGAGGAGCCGGGGAGCTGTTTTTT
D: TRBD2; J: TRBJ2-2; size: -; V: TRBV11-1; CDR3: CASSFLSLREGRDGELFF; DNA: TGTGCCAGCAGCTTCCTCTCGTTACGGGAGGGCCGTGACGGGGAGCTGTTTTTT
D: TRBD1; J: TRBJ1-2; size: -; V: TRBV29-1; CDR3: CSVGEGAYGYTF; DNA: TGCAGCGTTGGTGAGGGGGCCTATGGCTACACCTTC
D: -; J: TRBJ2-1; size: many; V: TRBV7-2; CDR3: CASSLVGESSYNEQFF; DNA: TGTGCCAGCAGCTTGGTGGGGGAAAGCTCCTACAATGAGCAGTTCTTC
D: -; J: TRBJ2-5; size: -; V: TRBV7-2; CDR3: CASSSYGLQETQYF; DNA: TGTGCCAGCAGCTCTTACGGACTACAAGAGACCCAGTACTTC
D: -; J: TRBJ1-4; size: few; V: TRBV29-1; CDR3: CSVERVYNEKLFF; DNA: TGCAGCGTTGAACGGGTTTACAATGAAAAACTGTTTTTT
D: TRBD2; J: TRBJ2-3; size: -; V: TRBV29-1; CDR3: CSAGSGGGITDTQYF; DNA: TGCAGCGCAGGTAGTGGCGGGGGGATCACAGATACGCAGTATTTT
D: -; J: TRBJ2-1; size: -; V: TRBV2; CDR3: CATLMGGAAYNEQFF; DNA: TGTGCCACTCTGATGGGCGGGGCAGCCTACAATGAGCAGTTCTTC
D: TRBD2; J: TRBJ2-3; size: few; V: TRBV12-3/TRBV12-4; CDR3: CASSSAGATDTQYF; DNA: TGTGCCAGCAGTTCAGCGGGGGCCACAGATACGCAGTATTTT
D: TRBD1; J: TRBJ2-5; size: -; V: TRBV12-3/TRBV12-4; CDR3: CASRPGQGILETQYF; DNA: TGTGCCAGCAGGCCGGGACAGGGCATATTGGAGACCCAGTACTTC
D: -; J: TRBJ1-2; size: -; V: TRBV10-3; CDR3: CAISSGAALPFYDDYGYTF; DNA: TGTGCCATCAGTTCCGGGGCAGCTCTTCCCTTTTATGATGACTATGGCTACACCTTC
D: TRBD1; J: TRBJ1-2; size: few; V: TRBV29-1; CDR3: CSVATGVNYGYTF; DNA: TGCAGCGTCGCTACAGGGGTAAACTATGGCTACACCTTC
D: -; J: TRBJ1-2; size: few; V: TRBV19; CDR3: CASISTVNYGYTF; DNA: TGTGCCAGTATCTCGACGGTGAACTATGGCTACACCTTC
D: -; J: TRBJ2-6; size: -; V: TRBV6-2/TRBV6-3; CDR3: CASMDRANVLTF; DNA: TGTGCCAGCATGGACAGGGCCAACGTCCTGACTTTC
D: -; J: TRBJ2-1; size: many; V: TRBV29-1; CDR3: CSVSPPRQFF; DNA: TGCAGCGTTTCCCCTCCTCGGCAGTTCTTC
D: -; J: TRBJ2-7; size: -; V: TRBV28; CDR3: CASKPGGTLSFGHYEQYF; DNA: TGTGCCAGCAAGCCCGGAGGGACACTTAGCTTTGGCCACTACGAGCAGTACTTC
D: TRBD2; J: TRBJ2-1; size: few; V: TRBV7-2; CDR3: CASSEDSGRSEQFF; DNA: TGTGCCAGCAGCGAGGACAGCGGGAGGAGTGAGCAGTTCTTC
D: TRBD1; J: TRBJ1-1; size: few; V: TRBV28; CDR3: CASRDREWLEAFF; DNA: TGTGCCAGCCGGGACAGGGAATGGCTAGAAGCTTTCTTT
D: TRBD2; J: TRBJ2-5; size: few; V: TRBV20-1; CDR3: CSATRTSGSQKTQYF; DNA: TGCAGTGCCACAAGGACTAGCGGGAGCCAGAAGACCCAGTACTTC